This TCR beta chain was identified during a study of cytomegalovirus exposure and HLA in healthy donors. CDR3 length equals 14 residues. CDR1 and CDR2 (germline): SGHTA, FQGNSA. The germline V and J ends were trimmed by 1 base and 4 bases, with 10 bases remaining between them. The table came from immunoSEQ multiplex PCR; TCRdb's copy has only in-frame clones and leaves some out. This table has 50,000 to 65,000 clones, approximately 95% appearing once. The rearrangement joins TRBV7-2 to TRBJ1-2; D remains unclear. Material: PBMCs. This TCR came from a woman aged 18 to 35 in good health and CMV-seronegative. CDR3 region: CASSLGGEPYGYTF. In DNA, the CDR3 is TGTGCCAGCAGCTTAGGTGGGGAGCCCTATGGCTACACCTTC.